The 6 T cell receptor beta chains given below trace back to one sample, sequenced in a study of T cells in Graves' hyperthyroidism and ophthalmopathy (dated by TCRdb to between 2018 and 2021). The protocol used for the library was multiplex PCR. Sequencing was carried out with an Illumina HiSeq 2000. Amplification of TCR beta CDR3 regions was carried out from RNA transcripts. The first round of RT-PCR for the TCR CDR3 was performed with the HTBI primer set and the Qiagen OneStep RT-PCR kit. Starting from the raw public reads, TCRdb applied fastp trimming at Q25, assembled clones with MiXCR and retained in-frame beta chains. All rows with the same CDR3 protein become a single entry with the most common DNA and genes. In all, the sample holds roughly 570,000 distinct CDR3 sequences, and 15% to 17% of those were seen once. Together, the top ten hold under 8% of the sample. Sequenced sample: blood. The receptor source for this set is a woman aged 30 to 39 with Graves' hyperthyroidism.

This clonotype was counted many times. The chain is built from TRBV7-2 and TRBJ1-1; TRBD1 is a possible D gene (5 bases). V dropped 1 base and J dropped 10 bases, with 13 bases sitting between them. The CDR3 spans 13 residues. The germline V gene encodes CDR1 SGHTA and CDR2 FQGNSA. This CDR3 reads CASSLGDPEAAFF. In DNA form, the CDR3 reads TGTGCCAGCAGCTTAGGGGACCCTGAAGCAGCTTTCTTT. Full variable domain (rest looked up from reference TRBV7-2 and TRBJ1-1): GAGVSQSPSNKVTEKGKDVELRCDPISGHTALYWYRQSLGQGLEFLIYFQGNSAPDKSGLPSDRFSAERTGGSVSTLTIQRTQQEDSAVYLCASSLGDPEAAFFGQGTRLTVV.

This rearrangement joins TRBV12-3 or TRBV12-4 to TRBJ2-2; no reliable D call. V shed 1 base and J shed 4 bases, with 10 bases lying between them. The CDR3 covers 15 residues. The CDR3 loop is CASSLGLGGTGELFF. Here the CDR3 DNA reads TGTGCCAGCAGTTTAGGCCTAGGTGGCACCGGGGAGCTGTTTTTT.

This clonotype was counted at least ten times. The rearrangement uses TRBV5-1 and TRBJ2-3, with D maybe TRBD2 (5 bases). V was pared by 0 bases and J by 1 base, with 6 bases between. The germline V gene encodes CDR1 SGHRS and CDR2 YFSETQ. The CDR3 is made up of 14 amino acids. CDR3 coding DNA: TGCGCCAGCAGCTTGGTTAGCGGCACAGATACGCAGTATTTT. Translation gives CASSLVSGTDTQYF.

This clonotype was observed many times. This chain links TRBV6-1 with TRBJ2-1; 7 bases line up with TRBD1. Unmatched junction bases numbered 8, after V lost 5 bases and J lost 4 bases. There are 15 residues in the CDR3. Germline CDR1 reads MNHNS; CDR2 reads SASEGT. The CDR3 DNA reads as TGTGCCAGCAGTTATGGACAGGCCGCTTACAATGAGCAGTTCTTC. Translation: CASSYGQAAYNEQFF.

In regard to this clonotype: It may be a read error: a sequence one base away is much more abundant. The chain is built from TRBV2 and TRBJ2-1; 7 bases line up with TRBD2. With V trimmed by 0 bases and J by 7 bases, 3 bases remained unmatched. CDR3 length: 14 amino acids. The germline gives CDR1 SNHLY, CDR2 FYNNEI. The CDR3 here is CASSEAGGSNEQFF. As DNA, the CDR3 is TGTGCCAGCAGTGAAGCGGGAGGGTCTAATGAGCAGTTCTTC. The full variable domain, completed using reference TRBV2 and TRBJ2-1, is EPEVTQTPSHQVTQMGQEVILRCVPISNHLYFYWYRQILGQKVEFLVSFYNNEISEKSEIFDDQFSVERPDGSNFTLKIRSTKLEDSAMYFCASSEAGGSNEQFFGPGTRLTVL.

CDR3 in amino acids: CASSGDPGYEQYF. In DNA form, the CDR3 reads TGTGCCAGCAGTGGGGATCCTGGCTACGAGCAGTACTTC. V gene TRBV27 combines with J gene TRBJ2-7; unclear D gene. CDR3 length: 13 amino acids. Deletions cut 5 bases from V and 3 bases from J, with 11 bases between. CDR1 is MNHEY and CDR2 is SMNVEV in the germline V gene (reference sequence).